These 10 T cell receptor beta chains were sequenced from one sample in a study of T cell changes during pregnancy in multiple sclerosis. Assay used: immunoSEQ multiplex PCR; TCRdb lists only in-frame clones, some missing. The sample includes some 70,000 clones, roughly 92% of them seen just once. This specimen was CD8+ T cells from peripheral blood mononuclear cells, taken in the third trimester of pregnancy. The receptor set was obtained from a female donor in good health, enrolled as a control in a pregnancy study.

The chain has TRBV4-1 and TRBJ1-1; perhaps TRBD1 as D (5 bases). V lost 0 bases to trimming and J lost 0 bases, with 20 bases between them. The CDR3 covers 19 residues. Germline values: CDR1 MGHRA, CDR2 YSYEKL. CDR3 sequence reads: CASSQDPGQGGYVNTEAFF. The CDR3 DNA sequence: TGCGCCAGCAGCCAAGATCCCGGGCAGGGAGGGTATGTGAACACTGAAGCTTTCTTT.

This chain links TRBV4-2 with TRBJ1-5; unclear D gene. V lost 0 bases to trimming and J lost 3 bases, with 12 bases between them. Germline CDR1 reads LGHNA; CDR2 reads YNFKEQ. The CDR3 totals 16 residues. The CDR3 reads CASSQDVSTPNQPQHF. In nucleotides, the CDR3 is TGTGCCAGCAGCCAAGATGTGAGCACTCCCAATCAGCCCCAGCATTTT.

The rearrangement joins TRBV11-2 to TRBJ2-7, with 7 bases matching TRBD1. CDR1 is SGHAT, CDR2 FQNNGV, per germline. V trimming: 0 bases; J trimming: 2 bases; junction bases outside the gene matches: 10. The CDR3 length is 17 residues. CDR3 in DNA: TGTGCCAGCAGCTTAGACCTTACCGGGACAGAACCCTACGAGCAGTACTTC. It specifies CASSLDLTGTEPYEQYF.

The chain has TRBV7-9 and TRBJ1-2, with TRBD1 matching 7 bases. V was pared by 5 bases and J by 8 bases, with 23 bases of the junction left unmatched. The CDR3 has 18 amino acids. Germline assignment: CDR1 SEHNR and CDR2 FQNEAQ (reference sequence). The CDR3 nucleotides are TGTGCCAGCAGCGATTTGGGCCCTGACCGGGACAGACGAATCGGCTACACCTTC. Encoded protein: CASSDLGPDRDRRIGYTF.

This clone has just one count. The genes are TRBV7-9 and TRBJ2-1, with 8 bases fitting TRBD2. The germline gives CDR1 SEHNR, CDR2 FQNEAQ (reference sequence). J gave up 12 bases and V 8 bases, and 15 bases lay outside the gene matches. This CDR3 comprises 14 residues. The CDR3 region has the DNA TGTGCCAGCTCCGCGACTAGCGACCCAAAGGGGCAGTTCTTC. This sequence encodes CASSATSDPKGQFF.

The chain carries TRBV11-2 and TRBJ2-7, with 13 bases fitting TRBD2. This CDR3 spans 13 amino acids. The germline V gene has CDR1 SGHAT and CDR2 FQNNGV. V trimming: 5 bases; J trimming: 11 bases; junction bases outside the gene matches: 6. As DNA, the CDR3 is TGTGCCAGCAGCCTTGGGACTAGCGGGGCCGAGTACTTC. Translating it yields CASSLGTSGAEYF.

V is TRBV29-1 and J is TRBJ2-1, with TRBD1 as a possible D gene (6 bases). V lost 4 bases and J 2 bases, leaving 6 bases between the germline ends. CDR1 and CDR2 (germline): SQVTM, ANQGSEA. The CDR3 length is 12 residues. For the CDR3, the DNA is TGCAGCGTTGGACAGGCCTACAATGAGCAGTTCTTC. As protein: CSVGQAYNEQFF.

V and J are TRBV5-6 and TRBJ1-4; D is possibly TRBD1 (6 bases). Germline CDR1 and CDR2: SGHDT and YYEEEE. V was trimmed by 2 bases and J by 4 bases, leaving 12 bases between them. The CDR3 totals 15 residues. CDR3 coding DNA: TGTGCCAGCAGCTTAGCAGGGGCACTTAATGAAAAACTGTTTTTT. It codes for CASSLAGALNEKLFF.

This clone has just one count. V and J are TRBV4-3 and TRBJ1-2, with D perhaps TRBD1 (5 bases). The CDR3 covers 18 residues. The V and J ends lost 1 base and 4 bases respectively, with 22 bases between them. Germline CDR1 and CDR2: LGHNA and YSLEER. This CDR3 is CASSQGGDSRIPFYGYTF. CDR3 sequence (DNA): TGCGCCAGCAGCCAAGGGGGGGACTCCCGAATCCCCTTCTATGGCTACACCTTC.

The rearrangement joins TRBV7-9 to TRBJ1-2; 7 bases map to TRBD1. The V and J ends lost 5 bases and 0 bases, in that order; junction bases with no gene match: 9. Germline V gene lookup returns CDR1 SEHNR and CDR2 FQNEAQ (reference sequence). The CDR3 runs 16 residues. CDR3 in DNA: TGTGCCAGCAGCAATTTGACAGGGTTGACTAACTATGGCTACACCTTC. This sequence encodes CASSNLTGLTNYGYTF.